Reported below is one T cell receptor beta chain. Its recognized antigen is unknown. The record has no base qualities; no much larger clone is one base away. The cohort comprised approximately 700 healthy bone marrow donors. All cohort members were sampled while nominally healthy, although unrecorded immune exposures were likely present. The donor tested CMV seropositive and was one of the 289 seropositive cohort members. A peripheral blood sample was collected from each donor, and TCR beta sequencing was performed on peripheral blood mononuclear cells. The Qiagen DNeasy Blood Extraction Kit was used to extract genomic DNA from the blood cell samples. From its cysteine to its phenylalanine, the CDR3 spans 13 amino acids. Kept here is only the CDR3 DNA, which spans 39 bases and is read in frame from base 1. Between the V and J ends, shortened by 4 bases and 6 bases respectively, the junction contains 14 bases. Taken from the germline V gene, the CDR1 and CDR2 loops are SGHRS and YFSETQ.

The data derive from a study of cytomegalovirus exposure and HLA in healthy donors (dated by TCRdb to about 2017). For the wider study: According to an earlier analysis of several hundred of the donors, some 180 million T cells yielded 117 million unique TCR beta sequences and roughly 280 Gb of sequence data. Around 320 gigabases of sequencing data and approximately 84 million unique TCR sequences were included in an early release covering several hundred HLA-typed donors. Of the 300 to 450 genotyped donors, roughly 76% were placed in the genetic ancestry cluster associated with self-reported Caucasian donors. The aim of the study was to test whether cataloging public T cell receptors could identify signatures of past pathogen exposure. Using immunosequencing, the study profiled T cell repertoires from fewer than 700 subjects and related those repertoires to cytomegalovirus serostatus. Besides the first cohort of under 700 subjects, a separate validation cohort made up of over 95 different subjects was used. To predict cytomegalovirus infection status, the study combined high-throughput TCR immunosequencing, statistical association of individual TCRs with disease status, and machine learning. To study patterns of TCR occurrence, a later analysis re-analyzed previously published TCR beta repertoires from hundreds of donors and added high-resolution HLA genotyping. Rather than drawing on any new phenotypic data, the later analysis identified candidate immune exposures from TCR beta sequences and the way those sequences occurred across donors. To decide whether each TCR beta V gene segment behaved as functional or pseudogenic, an earlier analysis of nearly 600 of the donors relied on high-throughput TCR beta sequencing. Donor age, sex, ethnicity and CMV serostatus were collected together with the repertoire data. Genome-wide SNP genotypes for about three fifths of the 666 donors were used in a later genetic analysis, which treated that subset as a discovery cohort. All discovery cohort repertoires had been generated using a single sequencing platform. HLA typing covered class I and class II loci at four-digit resolution. Typing coverage differed by locus: A, B, C, DRB1 and DQB1 were typed in roughly 620-630 donors, DQA1 in 522, DPA1 in 600 to 610, and DPB1 in 472. Roughly 5 DR-DQ haplotypes were treated as single units for association and clustering because of strong linkage in the cohort. On average, 235,054 unique TCR beta nucleotide sequences were sequenced per donor among more than 350 genotyped donors of the cohort, with 15% to 20% of those sequences being non-productive. Study-wide conclusions, independent of this receptor: For the cohort, immune exposure information was limited to CMV serostatus. The earlier analysis of almost 600 of the donors excluded over 15 rarely observed V segments, including chromosome 9 orphons, because counts were too low. In a later analysis, the rate of TCR association differed among HLA loci, with DRB1 alleles having the most associated TCRs and HLA-C alleles having the fewest. The authors suggested that the approach could potentially be generalized to other disease states and immunological phenotypes. In an earlier analysis of under 600 of the donors, most TCR beta V segments were observed in productive rearrangements about 87% or about 30% of the time, broadly matching IMGT annotations. Some IMGT-functional V segments, including TRBV6-2 and TRBV6-3, could not be distinguished by the 87-base-pair reads and were therefore excluded. Most CMV-associated TCR beta chains appeared to be HLA-restricted in a later analysis, and the HLA associations seemed to be driven largely by CMV exposure. A later genetic analysis reported fewer N-insertions in productive TCRs among donors in an Asian-associated ancestry cluster than the roughly 670-donor mean. In vitro tests confirmed that a few of the cytomegalovirus-associated TCR beta chains recognize cytomegalovirus antigens. A total of 150 to 200 TCR beta chains were listed by the study as associated with cytomegalovirus. A group of highly shared sequence variants was considered likely to be a technical artifact of the sequencing pipeline. When HLA alleles, especially DR and DQ, strongly co-occurred, attributing TCR associations to individual alleles was difficult. Only TCR beta chains were sequenced in this cohort, and the absence of alpha or paired-chain data limited detectable features. A further reported finding was that TCR beta sequences accurately predicted the HLA-A and HLA-B alleles for most subjects in the first cohort. According to a later analysis, parvovirus B19, influenza, CMV and Epstein-Barr virus appeared linked to several top co-occurrence clusters. HLA typing was unavailable for some donors at each locus, so association tests used only the typed subset. The presence/absence analyses assumed that sequencing depth was roughly uniform across donors, and that assumption may not be true. Specific HLA alleles were associated with over 15,000 TCR beta sequences at a false discovery rate of 0.05 in a later analysis. Across donors, most TCR sequences were observed very rarely, whereas some public TCRs were present in many individuals. In both the original and validation cohorts, the classifier was reported to diagnose cytomegalovirus status with high specificity and sensitivity. Correlated functional status among segregating V segments might be attributable to linkage disequilibrium, but an unknown experimental factor could not be ruled out. In a later analysis, HLA-associated TCR beta chains showed more clonal expansion and lower generation probabilities than non-associated chains that were equally common. V-gene and J-gene trimming of TCR beta chains was associated with a missense DCLRE1C variant in a later genetic analysis, and the association was replicated in an independent cohort.

To prepare the library, the immunoSEQ multiplex PCR assay was applied. For the multiplex PCR, a mixture combining 60 forward primers for TCR Vbeta segments and 13 reverse primers for TCR Jbeta segments was used. The CDR3 region of rearranged TCR beta genes was amplified from genomic DNA by a multiplex PCR assay. Amplified TCR beta libraries were sequenced as 87-base-pair reads on the Illumina HiSeq System. As for the original processing: A later analysis tallied 75 million to 95 million unique TCR beta chains across the 610 or so repertoires, and approximately 12 million of those chains were shared by two or more donors. A nearest-neighbor algorithm error-corrected the raw reads and collapsed the reads into unique sequences, merging closely related sequences to remove PCR and sequencing errors. CDR3 sequences were aligned to IMGT reference sequences to assign V, D and J gene segments. Each retained sequence needed at least a six-nucleotide match to both a V gene segment and a J gene segment. Rearrangements were called productive when the CDR3 lacked stop codons and stayed in frame with V and J; all others were non-productive. Following IMGT convention, CDR3 was defined as the stretch from the second conserved V-encoded cysteine to the conserved J-encoded phenylalanine. Sequences without an unambiguous match to a single V gene segment were excluded from the earlier analysis of a few hundred of the donors. An earlier analysis of over 450 of the donors classified V segments as functional when productive rearrangements were above 56.7% and as segregating when the standard deviation between donors was above 5%. A statistical classification framework was built to diagnose cytomegalovirus status from the catalog of TCR beta chain sequences. In a later analysis, TCR nucleotide sequences were compared against IMGT/GENE-DB human TR gene sequences so that V and J genes could be assigned. Using the TCRdist pipeline, a later analysis assigned CDR3 sequences along with most-parsimonious VDJ recombination scenarios. In a later analysis, each TCR beta chain was defined by its CDR3 amino acid sequence together with its V-gene family, and reads without a unique V-gene family were excluded. A later analysis removed roughly 590 highly shared, low-generation-probability nucleotide sequences to deal with suspected cross-contamination and a sequencing artifact. In a later analysis, a clonal expansion index for each public chain was calculated from normalized within-repertoire ranks of inferred template counts. A later analysis computed generation probabilities with a VDJ recombination model fitted to out-of-frame rearrangements, and checked the results against IGoR. In a later analysis, TCR-TCR, TCR-HLA and TCR-CMV co-occurrence was scored with hypergeometric tests, and a repertoire-size bias correction was applied to TCR pairs. To estimate false discovery rates, a later analysis permuted the HLA or CMV assignments 20 times. In a later analysis, co-occurring TCRs were grouped using DBSCAN, with TCRdist sequence similarity added in when clustering inside HLA-allele-positive subsets. Co-occurrence clustering excluded repertoires with fewer than 30,000 or more than 120,000 public chains, plus five with anomalous nucleotide sharing. This immuneACCESS table, as held by TCRdb, lists in-frame sequences with V and J called but not all clones. Of the missing ones, under half trace to an unresolved V gene in checked studies; the others have no known cause. V and J calls and clone size come straight from that table; D and trimming were deduced from the DNA. The sample profile shows over 50,000 clones; approximately 64% of them were found once. Clones ranked in the top ten supply 17% of the sample.

The sequence was obtained from a man in his forties in good health and CMV-seropositive. The V and J segments used are TRBV5-1 and TRBJ2-7; a tentative D match to TRBD2 spans 6 bases. The source material was PBMCs. The CDR3 in this case is CASSVGPGGEQYF. DNA sequence: TGCGCCAGCAGCGTCGGGCCCGGGGGCGAGCAGTACTTC.